These T cell receptor beta chains were read from a single sample in a study of T cell repertoires in aging, cancer and after chemotherapy. TCRdb ran MiXCR on the multiplex PCR reads and lists one entry per CDR3 protein. The sample has several thousand distinct CDR3 sequences; 25% to 30% are singletons. Sequencing was carried out using blood. The receptor source for this set is a human donor in good health. The CDR3 runs from the conserved cysteine through the conserved F or W. A D gene is named only where the DNA matches it firmly. Rows may omit the clone size; those that give it use once, few, many or a size class.

j_gene | len | d_gene | v_gene | abundance | CDR3nt | CDR3aa
TRBJ2-7 | 11 | - | TRBV6-6 | medium-sized | TGTGCCAGCAGTCACCTGGGGGAGCAGTACTTC | CASSHLGEQYF
TRBJ2-1 | 15 | - | TRBV6-2/TRBV6-3 | few | TGTGCCAGCAGTTACCTCTTCCGGGACTACAATGAGCAGTTCTTC | CASSYLFRDYNEQFF
TRBJ2-2 | 13 | - | TRBV12-3/TRBV12-4 | - | TGTGCCAGCACCCCCGGGCCAACCGGGGAGCTGTTTTTT | CASTPGPTGELFF
TRBJ2-6 | 16 | - | TRBV15 | - | TGTGCCACCAGCAGAGACAGGGGTAACGGGGCCAACGTCCTGACTTTC | CATSRDRGNGANVLTF
TRBJ1-5 | 16 | - | TRBV5-6 | few | TGTGCCAGCAGCTTGGGGGGGGGTTATAGCAATCAGCCCCAGCATTTT | CASSLGGGYSNQPQHF
TRBJ2-1 | 15 | TRBD2 | TRBV19 | few | TGTGCCAGTAAAGGCGGGAGAGGGTCCTACAATGAGCAGTTCTTC | CASKGGRGSYNEQFF
TRBJ2-7 | 17 | - | TRBV6-5 | - | TGTGCCAGCAGTTACCCTAACCCCTTTGGGGGGAGCTACGAGCAGTACTTC | CASSYPNPFGGSYEQYF
TRBJ1-2 | 14 | - | TRBV27 | medium-sized | TGTGCCAGCAGCCTGCTTGGGGGTGCACGTGGCTACACCTTC | CASSLLGGARGYTF
TRBJ2-7 | 17 | TRBD2 | TRBV5-3 | medium-sized | TGTGCCAGAAGCTTGGCCCCGAGGGCTAGCGGGAATAACGAGCAGTACTTC | CARSLAPRASGNNEQYF
TRBJ2-3 | 15 | TRBD1 | TRBV20-1 | few | TGCAGTGCCGGAACAGGGGGCGCCGGCACAGATACGCAGTATTTT | CSAGTGGAGTDTQYF
TRBJ2-3 | 19 | TRBD1 | TRBV10-3 | medium-sized | TGTGCCATCAGTGAGTCAGGGGAGACAGGGCCCTTACGCACAGATACGCAGTATTTT | CAISESGETGPLRTDTQYF
TRBJ2-5 | 13 | - | TRBV20-1 | few | TGCAGTGCTCTGGGACGGAACCAAGAGACCCAGTACTTC | CSALGRNQETQYF
TRBJ1-1 | 15 | TRBD1 | TRBV19 | few | TGTGCCAGTAGTGCGCGGGACAGACGGAACACTGAAGCTTTCTTT | CASSARDRRNTEAFF
TRBJ2-1 | 15 | - | TRBV7-5 | few | - | CISVSSSYGRSEQFF
TRBJ2-5 | 15 | TRBD1 | TRBV7-2 | - | TGTGCCAGCAGCCGGACAGGGGTTAATTTGGAGACCCAGTACTTC | CASSRTGVNLETQYF